This T cell receptor (beta chain) was identified during a study of OX40 agonist ivuxolimab in advanced cancers. Study results and limitations: In the 0.1 to 3.0 mg/kg range, CD4+ and CD8+ blood T cells had expanded clonally by week 6.

Profiling relied on immunoSEQ multiplex PCR, and the TCRdb table lists in-frame clones only, not all of them. The data hold roughly 53,000 clones, with roughly 84% observed a single time. CDR3 length: 15 amino acids. The V end lost 0 bases, the J end lost 3 bases, and 12 bases lay between the germline ends. Germline V gene data show CDR1 as GTSNPN and CDR2 as SVGIG (reference sequence). With regard to this clone: Its cognate antigen is unknown.

The receptor was derived from an adult with an advanced solid tumor such as melanoma, head and neck, liver or kidney cancer. The J gene is TRBJ1-3, the V gene TRBV30; unclear D gene. The material sequenced was CD4+ or CD8+ T cells sorted from blood, taken in a trial of the OX40 agonist ivuxolimab. The CDR3 DNA is TGTGCCTGGAGTGTACGGCGGGCGGGTGGAAACACCATATATTTT. The encoded protein is CAWSVRRAGGNTIYF.